This T cell receptor beta chain derives from a study of T cells in Graves' hyperthyroidism and ophthalmopathy. Broader study findings: A median around 6.8 months before onset, the model predicted ophthalmopathy.

This clonotype was seen repeatedly, ten times or more. Its cognate antigen is unknown. The CDR3 totals 13 residues. The germline V and J ends were trimmed by 6 bases and 5 bases, with 13 bases remaining between them. In germline, CDR1 is MNHEY, CDR2 SMNVEV (reference sequence). TCR beta CDR3 region amplification was performed from RNA transcripts. HTBI primers were the set used in a first-round RT-PCR of the TCR CDR3. TCRdb reprocessed the multiplex PCR reads via MiXCR and lists one record per CDR3 protein. The sample lists some 620,000 distinct CDR3 sequences; roughly 15% were seen once. PBMCs were sourced from approximately 10 ml fresh peripheral blood.

The sample comprised blood. The chain employs TRBV27 and TRBJ2-5, with D maybe TRBD2 (5 bases). The sequence came from a woman in her twenties or thirties with Graves' hyperthyroidism. Written as DNA, the CDR3 is TGTGCCAGCAGCTCGAGGGCCGGGGAGACCCAGTACTTC. Translating it yields CASSSRAGETQYF.